Below are 12 T cell receptor beta chains sequenced from a single sample in a study of T cell responses to AZD1222 COVID-19 vaccine. TCRdb's table, derived via immunoSEQ multiplex PCR, lists solely in-frame clones and lacks some. This table has approximately 73,000 clones, around four fifths appearing once. Source: peripheral blood, taken on day 0 of AZD1222 vaccination. All receptors come from an adult in good health.

CDR3 DNA: TGTGCCAGCAGTTGGGAAGCGGGAGGTCTCTCCTACGAGCAGTACTTC. It specifies CASSWEAGGLSYEQYF. J is TRBJ2-7 and V is TRBV6-2 or TRBV6-3, with TRBD2 identical over 9 bases. Germline CDR1 MNHEY, CDR2 SVGEGT. CDR3 length: 16 amino acids. J was trimmed by 0 bases and V by 4 bases; bases with no gene match: 7.

This chain uses TRBV3-1 (or the pseudogene TRBV3-2) with TRBJ2-3, with 9 nucleotides matching TRBD2. The germline CDR1 and CDR2 sequences are LGHDT and YNNKEL (reference sequence). The CDR3 totals 15 residues. V lost 2 bases to trimming and J lost 2 bases; unmatched junction nucleotides: 2. CDR3 protein: CASSQRGRATDTQYF. CDR3 nucleotide sequence: TGTGCCAGCAGCCAACGCGGGAGGGCCACAGATACGCAGTATTTT.

This clone occurred a few times. This chain joins TRBV29-1 and TRBJ2-5; D is possibly TRBD2 (6 bases). CDR1 and CDR2 from the germline V gene are SQVTM and ANQGSEA. The CDR3 runs to 14 residues. Between the trimmed V and J ends, which lost 3 bases and 5 bases, there was a span of 16 bases. The DNA of the CDR3 is TGCAGCGTTGAGGCGGGACGGAGGTGGGAGACCCAGTACTTC. Its translation is CSVEAGRRWETQYF.

The chain couples TRBV10-3 to TRBJ1-2; D may be TRBD1 (5 bases). The CDR3 length is 16 residues. V was trimmed by 6 bases and J by 0 bases, leaving 17 bases between them. CDR1 ENHRY and CDR2 SYGVKD come from the germline V gene. CDR3: CAIRTATRGANYGYTF. The CDR3 nucleotides read TGTGCCATCAGGACAGCCACCCGAGGAGCTAACTATGGCTACACCTTC.

The chain couples TRBV10-3 to TRBJ2-2; possible D gene TRBD1, 5 bases. There are 15 residues in the CDR3. Germline V gives CDR1 ENHRY, CDR2 SYGVKD. With 0 bases removed from V and 0 bases from J, the gap between germline ends came to 5 bases. Written as DNA, the CDR3 is TGTGCCATCAGTGAGTCAGGGGCGAACACCGGGGAGCTGTTTTTT. Protein: CAISESGANTGELFF.

This chain connects TRBV15 to TRBJ1-6; D is perhaps TRBD1 (6 bases). Trimming shortened V by 1 base and J by 9 bases, and 10 bases separated the two germline ends. The germline gives CDR1 LNHNV, CDR2 YYDKDF (reference sequence). The CDR3 contains 14 residues. This CDR3 reads CATSRAGQSSPLHF. CDR3 coding DNA: TGTGCCACCAGCAGAGCGGGACAATCTTCACCCCTCCACTTT.

The table lists this clone with a few counts. The rearrangement links TRBV9 to TRBJ1-4; D ambiguous. The ends were cut back, 3 bases at V and 3 bases at J, with 12 bases in the middle. The germline V gene encodes CDR1 SGDLS and CDR2 YYNGEE. CDR3 size: 15 residues. CDR3 sequence reads: CASSADVSPNEKLFF. The DNA of the CDR3 is TGTGCCAGCAGCGCGGACGTAAGCCCTAATGAAAAACTGTTTTTT.

This chain connects TRBV13 to TRBJ2-1; tentative D call: TRBD1 (6 bases). This CDR3 region has 16 residues. Trimming cost V 5 bases and J 8 bases, with 22 bases left between them. Germline values: CDR1 PRHDT, CDR2 FYEKMQ (reference sequence). CDR3 coding DNA: TGTGCCAGCAGCGTTTTTACAGGGAAAAGTGAACATGAGCAGTTCTTC. It translates to CASSVFTGKSEHEQFF.

The rearrangement uses TRBV19 and TRBJ2-3, with D possibly being TRBD2 (5 bases). Germline CDR1 LNHDA, CDR2 SQIVND (reference sequence). This CDR3 spans 16 amino acids. The V gene lost 2 bases and the J gene lost 3 bases, with 15 bases spanning the gap. The CDR3 DNA follows: TGTGCCAGTAGTATAATAGGGCGGGCGCTGACAGATACGCAGTATTTT. This codes for CASSIIGRALTDTQYF.

The chain joins TRBV7-9 to TRBJ2-1; D uncertain. V gave up 1 base and J gave up 9 bases, with 7 bases separating them. This CDR3 is built from 12 residues. Germline-derived CDR1 and CDR2 are SEHNR and FQNEAQ (reference sequence). The CDR3 coding sequence is TGTGCCAGCAGCTTAGATAATGGTGAGCAGTTCTTC. This translates into CASSLDNGEQFF.

V usage is TRBV7-8 and J usage is TRBJ2-7; TRBD1 might be the D (6 bases). Germline V CDR1 and CDR2: SGHVS, FQNEAQ. CDR3 size: 17 residues. Trimming removed 5 bases at V and 0 bases at J, with 20 bases between. CDR3: CASSRGGDGRRSYEQYF. CDR3 nucleotide sequence: TGTGCCAGCAGCCGAGGGGGAGACGGACGCCGCTCCTACGAGCAGTACTTC.

This clone was observed a few times. The J gene is TRBJ2-3, the V gene TRBV7-9, with 8 bases aligning to TRBD1. This CDR3 contains 13 residues. V shed 5 bases, J shed 6 bases, and the junction held 4 bases outside the gene matches. The germline V gene has CDR1 SEHNR and CDR2 FQNEAQ (reference sequence). CDR3 nucleotides: TGTGCCAGCAGCCCCAGGGGGCCGGATACGCAGTATTTT. Residues: CASSPRGPDTQYF.